Following are 17 T cell receptor beta chains from one sample sequenced in a study of cytomegalovirus exposure and HLA in healthy donors. Use of 60 Vbeta and 13 Jbeta primers characterized the PCR. Sequencing used immunoSEQ multiplex PCR; TCRdb keeps in-frame clones, though not all of them. The sample yields about 110,000 clones, 75% to 80% seen once. The sample comprised PBMCs. The receptors come from a woman under 40 in good health and CMV-seronegative.

The rearrangement joins TRBV4-2 to TRBJ1-3; 11 nucleotides line up with TRBD1. This CDR3 is built from 14 residues. V trimming: 6 bases; J trimming: 4 bases; junction bases outside the gene matches: 2. Germline CDR1 LGHNA, CDR2 YNFKEQ. The CDR3 DNA follows: TGTGCCAGCAGGGGACAGGGGGGCGGAAACACCATATATTTT. Encoded protein: CASRGQGGGNTIYF.

The J gene is TRBJ2-7, the V gene TRBV9; maybe TRBD1 (5 bases). CDR1 is SGDLS and CDR2 is YYNGEE in the germline V gene. Trimming shortened V by 3 bases and J by 6 bases, and 13 bases separated the two germline ends. This CDR3 region has 13 residues. CDR3 DNA sequence: TGTGCCAGCAGCGCTATAGACAGTGGCGAGCAGTACTTC. Translating gives CASSAIDSGEQYF.

This chain links TRBV29-1 with TRBJ1-2; 7 nucleotides match TRBD1. Trimming took 7 bases from V and 8 from J; bases not matched to a gene: 19. Germline V gives CDR1 SQVTM, CDR2 ANQGSEA. This CDR3 has 15 residues. The CDR3 coding sequence is TGCAGCGCCTATAGAGGGGAAGACAGGGCCGGGGGCTACACCTTC. Its protein is CSAYRGEDRAGGYTF. Based on the CDR3 plus reference TRBV29-1 and TRBJ1-2, the full variable domain is SAVISQKPSRDICQRGTSLTIQCQVDSQVTMMFWYRQQPGQSLTLIATANQGSEATYESGFVIDKFPISRPNLTFSTLTVSNMSPEDSSIYLCSAYRGEDRAGGYTFGSGTRLTVV.

V usage is TRBV7-3 and J usage is TRBJ2-5; D possibly corresponds to TRBD2 (6 bases). This CDR3 spans 13 amino acids. CDR1 is SGHTA, CDR2 FQGTGA, per germline. With 5 bases removed from V and 3 bases from J, the gap between germline ends came to 10 bases. CDR3 sequence (DNA): TGTGCCAGCAGCCTACCGGGAGAAGAGACCCAGTACTTC. The encoded protein is CASSLPGEETQYF.

This chain uses TRBV7-9 with TRBJ2-7; TRBD2 matches 8 bases. The J segment lost 5 bases and the V segment lost 7 bases, leaving 10 bases of the junction unmatched. CDR3 length: 14 amino acids. CDR1 is SEHNR and CDR2 is FQNEAQ in the germline V gene (reference sequence). Written as DNA, the CDR3 is TGTGCCAGCAAGGCGGGGGGAGAAGGGAACGAGCAGTACTTC. Translation gives CASKAGGEGNEQYF. The variable domain in full, completed from reference TRBV7-9 and TRBJ2-7, reads DTGVSQNPRHKITKRGQNVTFRCDPISEHNRLYWYRQTLGQGPEFLTYFQNEAQLEKSRLLSDRFSAERPKGSFSTLEIQRTEQGDSAMYLCASKAGGEGNEQYFGPGTRLTVT.

CDR3 loop: CASSPWASGPNEQFF. For the CDR3, the DNA is TGTGCCAGCAGCCCTTGGGCTAGCGGGCCCAATGAGCAGTTCTTC. The V and J genes are TRBV11-3 and TRBJ2-1, with 8 positions matching TRBD2. There are 15 residues in the CDR3. Germline CDR1 reads SGHNT; CDR2 reads YENEEA. V gave up 5 bases and J gave up 6 bases; unmatched junction bases: 9.

This sequence joins TRBV9 and TRBJ1-4; D gene ambiguous. The CDR3 extends over 16 amino acids. From germline, CDR1 is SGDLS and CDR2 YYNGEE. Trimming cost V 0 bases and J 0 bases, with 9 bases left between them. DNA for the CDR3: TGTGCCAGCAGCGTAGAAAATCAGGCAACTAATGAAAAACTGTTTTTT. It encodes CASSVENQATNEKLFF.

The gene calls are TRBV4-1 and TRBJ2-1; 7 nucleotides line up with TRBD1. The junction had 4 bases not matched to a gene; V was cut back by 0 bases and J by 2 bases. The germline CDR1 and CDR2 sequences are MGHRA and YSYEKL. This CDR3 has 16 amino acids. The CDR3 region is CASSQEGTGAYNEQFF. DNA for the CDR3: TGCGCCAGCAGCCAAGAAGGTACAGGGGCCTACAATGAGCAGTTCTTC.

The CDR3: CATSRQVATNEKLFF. Written as DNA, the CDR3 is TGTGCCACCAGCCGACAAGTCGCAACTAATGAAAAACTGTTTTTT. The rearrangement links TRBV15 to TRBJ1-4; unclear D gene. The CDR3 spans 15 residues. Germline V gene lookup returns CDR1 LNHNV and CDR2 YYDKDF (reference sequence). Trimming stripped 5 bases from V and 0 bases from J, with 10 bases between.

The chain is built from TRBV9 and TRBJ1-2; D is undetermined. Trimming removed 3 bases from V and 3 bases from J, with 15 bases in between. This CDR3 is 15 amino acids long. Germline CDR1 and CDR2: SGDLS and YYNGEE. DNA for the CDR3: TGTGCCAGCAGCGGGTGGACCGGGGATGACTATGGCTACACCTTC. This translates into CASSGWTGDDYGYTF.

The CDR3 spells CASRAGRAEAFF. CDR3 bases: TGCGCCAGCAGAGCAGGGAGGGCTGAAGCTTTCTTT. The chain is built from TRBV5-1 and TRBJ1-1; D may be TRBD1 (5 bases). V lost 5 bases, J lost 6 bases, and 11 bases lay in between. Germline CDR1 and CDR2: SGHRS and YFSETQ. CDR3 length: 12 amino acids.

The chain uses TRBV11-1 and TRBJ2-2; D may be TRBD1 (6 bases). The germline gives CDR1 SGHAT, CDR2 FQDESV (reference sequence). V was clipped by 5 bases and J by 4 bases, with 11 bases between them. CDR3 length: 14 amino acids. DNA of the CDR3: TGTGCCAGCAGCCGAGGGACACCCACCGGGGAGCTGTTTTTT. The encoded protein is CASSRGTPTGELFF.

The V gene is TRBV4-1, the J gene TRBJ1-1; D is uncertain. The CDR3 loop spans 13 amino acids. Germline-derived CDR1 and CDR2 are MGHRA and YSYEKL. V lost 2 bases and J 6 bases, leaving 10 bases between the germline ends. CDR3 sequence (DNA): TGCGCCAGCAGCCAACCCGGACTAGCTGAAGCTTTCTTT. Encoded protein: CASSQPGLAEAFF.

J is TRBJ1-6 and V is TRBV4-3; no clear D. The CDR3 is 18 residues long. Per germline, CDR1 LGHNA and CDR2 YSLEER. The ends were cut back, 0 bases at V and 0 bases at J, with 12 bases in the middle. The CDR3: CASSQEWQADSYNSPLHF. The CDR3 nucleotides are TGCGCCAGCAGCCAAGAGTGGCAGGCCGACTCCTATAATTCACCCCTCCACTTT.

V and J are TRBV28 and TRBJ2-1, with 9 positions matching TRBD1. The germline CDR1 and CDR2 sequences are MDHEN and SYDVKM. This CDR3 spans 14 amino acids. J lost 8 bases, V lost 2 bases, and 4 bases had no gene match. CDR3 sequence (DNA): TGTGCCAGCAGTTTAGGGACAGGGTATGATGAGCAGTTCTTC. Its translation is CASSLGTGYDEQFF.

The chain is built from TRBV30 and TRBJ1-2; D may be TRBD1 (6 bases). The length of the CDR3 is 14 residues. Germline V gene data show CDR1 as GTSNPN and CDR2 as SVGIG (reference sequence). The germline V and J ends were trimmed by 0 bases and 4 bases, with 12 bases remaining between them. The chain's CDR3 is CAWSVGGGGYGYTF. The CDR3 DNA follows: TGTGCCTGGAGTGTTGGAGGGGGGGGCTATGGCTACACCTTC.

This clone was counted only a few times. CDR3 region: CASSLGQGAASGANVLTF. CDR3 bases: TGTGCCAGCAGCTTGGGACAGGGGGCGGCCTCTGGGGCCAACGTCCTGACTTTC. This chain links TRBV7-3 with TRBJ2-6, with TRBD1 matching over 12 bases. With 3 bases clipped from V and 0 bases from J, the junction kept 3 bases outside the gene matches. The CDR3 is made up of 18 amino acids. The germline CDR1 and CDR2 sequences are SGHTA and FQGTGA. The variable domain in full, completed from reference TRBV7-3 and TRBJ2-6, reads GAGVSQTPSNKVTEKGKYVELRCDPISGHTALYWYRQSLGQGPEFLIYFQGTGAADDSGLPNDRFFAVRPEGSVSTLKIQRTERGDSAVYLCASSLGQGAASGANVLTFGAGSRLTVL.